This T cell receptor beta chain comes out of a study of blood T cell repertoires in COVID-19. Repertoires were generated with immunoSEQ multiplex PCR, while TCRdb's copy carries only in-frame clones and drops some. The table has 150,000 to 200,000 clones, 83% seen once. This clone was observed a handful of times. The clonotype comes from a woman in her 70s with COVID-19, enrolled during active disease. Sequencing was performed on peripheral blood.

The CDR3 spells CASRDRLKDGYTF. CDR3 DNA: TGTGCCAGCAGGGACAGGCTGAAGGATGGCTACACCTTC. The rearrangement links TRBV6-6 to TRBJ1-2; 7 bases align to TRBD1. V was pared by 6 bases and J by 6 bases, with 7 bases of the junction left unmatched. Looked up from germline, CDR1 is MNHNY and CDR2 is SVGAGI (reference sequence). The CDR3 is made up of 13 amino acids.